There are many counts of the clone carrying this T cell receptor (beta chain). As yet, its antigen is unknown. The CDR3 runs to 17 residues. V dropped 5 bases and J dropped 4 bases, with 22 bases sitting between them. The germline V gene encodes CDR1 SGHVS and CDR2 FQNEAQ. One entry per CDR3 protein, called by TCRdb with MiXCR from the RACE reads. The sample includes 30,000 to 40,000 distinct CDR3 sequences, less than 8.5% of them seen just once. These data are taken from a study of human T cells and chemical hapten exposure. Study information: Patients received weekly diphenylcyclopropenone doses to the scalp throughout the approximately 24-week study. On the upper back, patch tests were applied with 0.01% DPC and read at 6 days. Cases of alopecia areata, totalis or universalis occurred in a predominantly female patient group.

Study outcomes and limitations: Patch test score was positively correlated with the counts of PT1 expanded TCRs.

The time point denotes: pre-sensitization, week 0. Treatment here: therapeutic diphenylcyclopropenone sensitization with weekly scalp DPC. The TCR was taken from a woman in her fifties or sixties with alopecia areata. Some clones in this sample may be carry-over from other donors' samples. The chain recombines TRBV7-8 with TRBJ2-3; TRBD2 is a possible D gene (6 bases). The specimen was whole blood, collected in connection with sensitization to the hapten diphenylcyclopropenone (DPC). CDR3 sequence (DNA): TGTGCCAGCAGCGACAAACTAGCCGCCCTGCGGGCAGATACGCAGTATTTT. Its translation: CASSDKLAALRADTQYF.